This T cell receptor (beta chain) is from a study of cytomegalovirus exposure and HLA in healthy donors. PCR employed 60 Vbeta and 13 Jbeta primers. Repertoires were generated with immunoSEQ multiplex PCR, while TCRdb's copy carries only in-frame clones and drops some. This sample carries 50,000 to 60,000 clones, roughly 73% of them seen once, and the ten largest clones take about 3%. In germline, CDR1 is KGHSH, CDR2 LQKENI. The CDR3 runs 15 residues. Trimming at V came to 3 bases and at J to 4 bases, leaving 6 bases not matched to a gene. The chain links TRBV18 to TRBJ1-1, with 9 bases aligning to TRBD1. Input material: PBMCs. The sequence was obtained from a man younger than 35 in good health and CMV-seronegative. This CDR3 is CASSPWTGESTEAFF. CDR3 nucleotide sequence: TGTGCCAGCTCACCTTGGACAGGGGAAAGCACTGAAGCTTTCTTT.